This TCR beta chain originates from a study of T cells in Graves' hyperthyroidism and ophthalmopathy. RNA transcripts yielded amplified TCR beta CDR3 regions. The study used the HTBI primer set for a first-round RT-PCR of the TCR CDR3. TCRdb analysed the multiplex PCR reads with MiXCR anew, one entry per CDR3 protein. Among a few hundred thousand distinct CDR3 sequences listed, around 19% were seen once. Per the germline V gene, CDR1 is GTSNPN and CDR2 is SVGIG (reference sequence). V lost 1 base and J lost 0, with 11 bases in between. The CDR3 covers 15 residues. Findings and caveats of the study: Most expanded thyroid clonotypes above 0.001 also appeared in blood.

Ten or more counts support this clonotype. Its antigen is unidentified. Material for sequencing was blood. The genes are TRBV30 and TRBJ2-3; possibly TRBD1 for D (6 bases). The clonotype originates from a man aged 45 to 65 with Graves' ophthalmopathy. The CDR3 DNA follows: TGTGCCTGGAGTGAGGACAGTCCTAGCACAGATACGCAGTATTTT. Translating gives CAWSEDSPSTDTQYF.